These 21 T cell receptor beta chains were sequenced from one sample in a study of OX40 agonist ivuxolimab in advanced cancers. The protocol was immunoSEQ multiplex PCR, while the TCRdb copy is restricted to in-frame clones and leaves out a portion. The sample lists about 100,000 clones, roughly 89% occurring once. Sequenced material: CD4+ or CD8+ T cells sorted from blood, taken in a trial of the OX40 agonist ivuxolimab. The receptors were sampled from an adult with an advanced solid tumor such as melanoma, head and neck, liver or kidney cancer.

The CDR3 coding sequence is TGCGCCAGCAGCTCCGAGGGACTCGAGCAGTACTTC. It yields the protein CASSSEGLEQYF. V usage is TRBV5-1 and J usage is TRBJ2-7, with D tentatively TRBD2 (6 bases). Trimming removed 3 bases from V and 6 bases from J, with 10 bases in between. Germline CDR1 reads SGHRS; CDR2 reads YFSETQ. The CDR3 is made up of 12 amino acids.

This chain connects TRBV6-6 to TRBJ2-6, with D hard to call. The CDR3 loop spans 12 amino acids. The germline CDR1 and CDR2 sequences are MNHNY and SVGAGI (reference sequence). V gave up 7 bases and J gave up 0 bases, with 1 base separating them. CDR3 sequence (DNA): TGTGCCAGCAACTCTGGGGCCAACGTCCTGACTTTC. This encodes CASNSGANVLTF.

V is TRBV7-9 and J is TRBJ1-5, with D possibly being TRBD1 (5 bases). This CDR3 contains 14 residues. V was clipped by 1 base and J by 3 bases, with 7 bases between them. The V gene's germline CDR1 is SEHNR and CDR2 FQNEAQ (reference sequence). The CDR3 DNA reads as TGTGCCAGCAGCTTAGGACAGAACAATCAGCCCCAGCATTTT. It is translated as CASSLGQNNQPQHF.

The V gene is TRBV5-1, the J gene TRBJ1-1; D is undetermined. The CDR3 runs 13 residues. Trimming left V 2 bases short and J 1 base short, with 6 bases between. Germline V lookup: CDR1 SGHRS, CDR2 YFSETQ. CDR3 in DNA: TGCGCCAGCAGCTTTACAGCGAACACTGAAGCTTTCTTT. This gives the protein CASSFTANTEAFF.

CDR3 amino acids: CASKMYRGLEQYF. CDR3 nucleotide sequence: TGTGCCAGCAAAATGTACAGGGGGCTCGAGCAGTACTTC. The rearrangement joins TRBV6-5 to TRBJ2-7, with 9 bases lining up with TRBD1. Per germline, CDR1 MNHEY and CDR2 SVGAGI. This CDR3 region has 13 residues. Trimming at V came to 7 bases and at J to 6 bases, leaving 7 bases not matched to a gene.

This CDR3 reads CASSLGTVAKNIQYF. The CDR3 DNA sequence: TGCGCCAGCAGCCTCGGGACAGTAGCCAAAAACATTCAGTACTTC. The chain employs TRBV5-1 and TRBJ2-4; the match to TRBD1 covers 7 bases. This CDR3 comprises 15 residues. V shed 4 bases and J 0 bases; nucleotides not matched to a gene: 4. Germline lookup yields CDR1 SGHRS and CDR2 YFSETQ.

The chain has TRBV6-5 and TRBJ1-6, with D maybe TRBD1 (5 bases). The CDR3 is 15 amino acids. CDR1 is MNHEY, CDR2 SVGAGI, per germline. With 5 bases removed from V and 6 bases from J, the gap between germline ends came to 14 bases. The CDR3 bases are TGTGCCAGCAGTAGGGTCAGGGCTTTTAATTCACCCCTCCACTTT. Amino acid sequence: CASSRVRAFNSPLHF.

The chain joins TRBV10-3 to TRBJ2-3; the D gene is possibly TRBD1 (6 bases). Trimming removed 8 bases at V and 4 bases at J, with 13 bases between. From germline, CDR1 is ENHRY and CDR2 SYGVKD. The CDR3 has 13 residues. The CDR3 DNA reads TGTGCCATCGGCGGACAGATTCCAGATACGCAGTATTTT. Amino acid sequence: CAIGGQIPDTQYF.

The chain couples TRBV30 to TRBJ1-5; 10 nucleotides agree with TRBD1. V lost 3 bases to trimming and J lost 5 bases; unmatched junction nucleotides: 1. Germline V gene sequence: CDR1 GTSNPN, CDR2 SVGIG (reference sequence). The CDR3 is made up of 13 amino acids. CDR3 in amino acids: CAWSGTGDQPQHF. The CDR3 DNA sequence: TGTGCCTGGAGCGGGACAGGGGATCAGCCCCAGCATTTT.

The V call is TRBV27, the J call TRBJ1-6; perhaps TRBD1 as D (5 bases). Trimming shortened V by 4 bases and J by 3 bases, and 13 bases separated the two germline ends. CDR1 is MNHEY and CDR2 is SMNVEV in the germline V gene (reference sequence). This CDR3 comprises 16 residues. The CDR3 is CASSWRGPDYNSPLHF. The CDR3 DNA sequence: TGTGCCAGCAGTTGGAGGGGTCCAGACTATAATTCACCCCTCCACTTT.

The rearrangement links TRBV7-2 to TRBJ2-1; D gene uncertain. Between the trimmed V and J ends, which lost 5 bases and 3 bases, there was a span of 17 bases. The V gene's germline CDR1 is SGHTA and CDR2 FQGNSA. This CDR3 comprises 16 residues. CDR3 sequence reads: CASSHKAGPYYNEQFF. The CDR3 DNA reads as TGTGCCAGCAGCCACAAGGCCGGGCCCTACTACAATGAGCAGTTCTTC.

The rearrangement uses TRBV18 and TRBJ2-2, with 8 bases matching TRBD1. V dropped 4 bases and J dropped 3; count of bases not matched to a gene: 4. CDR1 is KGHSH and CDR2 is LQKENI in the germline V gene. The CDR3 sequence is 15 residues long. The CDR3 here is CASSRRDRHTGELFF. CDR3 nucleotides: TGTGCCAGCTCACGCCGGGACAGGCACACCGGGGAGCTGTTTTTT.

The rearrangement uses TRBV6-5 and TRBJ2-7; unclear D gene. Germline assignment: CDR1 MNHEY and CDR2 SVGAGI. Trimming left V 7 bases short and J 3 bases short, with 7 bases between. This CDR3 contains 11 residues. The CDR3 is CASNRGYEQYF. CDR3 nucleotide sequence: TGTGCCAGCAACCGAGGCTACGAGCAGTACTTC.

The chain couples TRBV27 to TRBJ2-7; D is ambiguous. There are 11 residues in the CDR3. Trimming removed 4 bases at V and 3 bases at J, with 4 bases between. The germline gives CDR1 MNHEY, CDR2 SMNVEV (reference sequence). CDR3 coding DNA: TGTGCCAGCAGTTCAAACTACGAGCAGTACTTC. Protein product: CASSSNYEQYF.

V and J are TRBV2 and TRBJ2-1; D is tentatively TRBD1 or TRBD2 (6 bases each). Germline V lookup: CDR1 SNHLY, CDR2 FYNNEI. The CDR3 runs to 13 residues. With 6 bases removed from V and 7 bases from J, the gap between germline ends came to 13 bases. The CDR3 region has the DNA TGTGCCAGCAGGGGGGCAGGAGGGAATGAGCAGTTCTTC. It yields the protein CASRGAGGNEQFF.

The chain uses TRBV4-3 and TRBJ1-3, with no clear D. The V and J ends lost 0 bases and 5 bases respectively, with 14 bases between them. The CDR3 is 16 amino acids. Per germline, CDR1 LGHNA and CDR2 YSLEER. The DNA for the CDR3 is TGCGCCAGCAGCCAAGAAGGAGCCCCATCAAGAAACACCATATATTTT. This encodes CASSQEGAPSRNTIYF.

The genes are TRBV30 and TRBJ2-1; 9 nucleotides align to TRBD2. Germline CDR1 reads GTSNPN; CDR2 reads SVGIG (reference sequence). This CDR3 spans 14 amino acids. The V segment lost 3 bases and the J segment 6 bases; nucleotides outside the gene matches: 6. CDR3 bases: TGTGCCTGGAGGTATGCGGGGGGGGCCAATGAGCAGTTCTTC. Translating gives CAWRYAGGANEQFF.

This chain connects TRBV6-6 to TRBJ2-1; 12 nucleotides align to TRBD2. V was pared by 2 bases and J by 8 bases, with 4 bases of the junction left unmatched. Germline V gene lookup returns CDR1 MNHNY and CDR2 SVGAGI (reference sequence). This CDR3 is built from 15 residues. CDR3 coding DNA: TGTGCCAGCAGTTACGTACTAGCGGGGGGTTATGAGCAGTTCTTC. Translation: CASSYVLAGGYEQFF.

The chain couples TRBV5-1 to TRBJ2-5, with D unclear. V dropped 0 bases and J dropped 5 bases, with 11 bases sitting between them. Germline assignment: CDR1 SGHRS and CDR2 YFSETQ. This CDR3 has 14 amino acids. The CDR3 loop reads CASSLGASAETQYF. The CDR3 DNA follows: TGCGCCAGCAGCTTGGGGGCGAGCGCTGAGACCCAGTACTTC.

This chain connects TRBV20-1 to TRBJ1-2; no clear D gene. Germline V gene lookup returns CDR1 DFQATT and CDR2 SNEGSKA (reference sequence). The CDR3 consists of 11 residues. With 4 bases removed from V and 4 bases from J, the gap between germline ends came to 7 bases. CDR3 sequence reads: CSAKLGYGYTF. DNA for the CDR3: TGCAGTGCTAAACTCGGCTATGGCTACACCTTC.

This clone has just one count. V gene TRBV2 combines with J gene TRBJ2-2; TRBD2 might be the D (5 bases). The CDR3 totals 13 residues. Germline CDR1 is SNHLY and CDR2 is FYNNEI. Trimming removed 6 bases from V and 5 bases from J, with 10 bases in between. DNA of the CDR3: TGTGCCAGCAGGCAGAGGGAGACCGGGGAGCTGTTTTTT. Its protein is CASRQRETGELFF.